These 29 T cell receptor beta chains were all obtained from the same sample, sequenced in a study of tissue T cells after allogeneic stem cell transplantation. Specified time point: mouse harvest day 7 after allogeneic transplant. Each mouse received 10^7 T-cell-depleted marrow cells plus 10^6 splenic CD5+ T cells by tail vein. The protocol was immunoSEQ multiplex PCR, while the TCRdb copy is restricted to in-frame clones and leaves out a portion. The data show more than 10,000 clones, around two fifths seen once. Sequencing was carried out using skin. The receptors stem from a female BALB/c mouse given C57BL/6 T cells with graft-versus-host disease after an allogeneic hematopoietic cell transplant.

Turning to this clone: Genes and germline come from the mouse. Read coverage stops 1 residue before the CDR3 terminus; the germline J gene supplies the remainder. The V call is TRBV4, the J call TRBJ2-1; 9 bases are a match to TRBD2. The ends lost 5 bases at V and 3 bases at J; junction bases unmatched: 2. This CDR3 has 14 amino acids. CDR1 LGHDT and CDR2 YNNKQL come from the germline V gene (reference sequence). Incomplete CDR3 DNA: TGTGCCAGCAGCCTCTGGGGGGGCTATGCTGAGCAGTTC. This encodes CASSLWGGYAEQF. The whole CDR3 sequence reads CASSLWGGYAEQFF.

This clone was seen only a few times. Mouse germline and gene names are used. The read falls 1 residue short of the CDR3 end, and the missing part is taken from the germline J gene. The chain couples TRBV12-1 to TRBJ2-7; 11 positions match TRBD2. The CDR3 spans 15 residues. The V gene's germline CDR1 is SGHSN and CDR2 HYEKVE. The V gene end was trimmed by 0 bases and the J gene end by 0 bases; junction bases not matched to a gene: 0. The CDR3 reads CASSLDWGGSYEQYF. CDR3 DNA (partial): TGTGCCAGCTCTCTCGACTGGGGGGGCTCCTATGAACAGTAC.

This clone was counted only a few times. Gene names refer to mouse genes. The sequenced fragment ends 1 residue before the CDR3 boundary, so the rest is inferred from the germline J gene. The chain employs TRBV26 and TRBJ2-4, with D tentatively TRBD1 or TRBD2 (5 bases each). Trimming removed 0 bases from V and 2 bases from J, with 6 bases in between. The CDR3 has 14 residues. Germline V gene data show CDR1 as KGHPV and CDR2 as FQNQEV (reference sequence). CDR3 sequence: CASSLSGTQNTLYF. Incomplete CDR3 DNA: TGTGCCAGCAGTCTGTCAGGGACTCAAAACACCTTGTAC.

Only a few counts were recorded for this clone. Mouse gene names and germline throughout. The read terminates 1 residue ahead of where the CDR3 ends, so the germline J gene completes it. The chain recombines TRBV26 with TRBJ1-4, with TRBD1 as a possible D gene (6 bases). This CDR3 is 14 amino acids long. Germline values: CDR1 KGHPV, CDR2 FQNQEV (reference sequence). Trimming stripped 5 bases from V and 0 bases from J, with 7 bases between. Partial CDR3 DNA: TGTGCCAGCAGTAGGGGGGTTTCCAACGAAAGATTATTT. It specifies CASSRGVSNERLF. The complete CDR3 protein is CASSRGVSNERLFF.

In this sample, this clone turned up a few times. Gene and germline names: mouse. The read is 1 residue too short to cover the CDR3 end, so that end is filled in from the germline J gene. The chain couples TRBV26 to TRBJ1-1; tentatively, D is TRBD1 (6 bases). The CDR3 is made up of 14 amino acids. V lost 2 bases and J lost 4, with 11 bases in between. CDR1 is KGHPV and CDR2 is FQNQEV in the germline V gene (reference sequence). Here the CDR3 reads CASSLTGWATEVFF. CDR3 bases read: TGTGCCAGCAGTCTGACAGGGTGGGCCACAGAAGTCTTC. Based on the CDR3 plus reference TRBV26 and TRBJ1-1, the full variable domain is NSKVIQTPRYLVKGQGQKAKMRCIPEKGHPVVFWYQQNKNNEFKFLINFQNQEVLQQIDMTEKRFSAECPSNSPCSLEIQSSEAGDSALYLCASSLTGWATEVFFGKGTRLTVV.

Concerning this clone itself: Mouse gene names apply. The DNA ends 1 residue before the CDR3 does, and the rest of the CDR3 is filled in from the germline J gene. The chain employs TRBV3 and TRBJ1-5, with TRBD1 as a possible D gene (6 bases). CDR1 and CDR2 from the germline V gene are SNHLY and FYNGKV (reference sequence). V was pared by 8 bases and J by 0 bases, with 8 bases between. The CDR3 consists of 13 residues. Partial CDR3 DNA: TGTGCCAGCCGGACAGCTAACAACCAGGCTCCGCTT. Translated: CASRTANNQAPL. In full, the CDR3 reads CASRTANNQAPLF.

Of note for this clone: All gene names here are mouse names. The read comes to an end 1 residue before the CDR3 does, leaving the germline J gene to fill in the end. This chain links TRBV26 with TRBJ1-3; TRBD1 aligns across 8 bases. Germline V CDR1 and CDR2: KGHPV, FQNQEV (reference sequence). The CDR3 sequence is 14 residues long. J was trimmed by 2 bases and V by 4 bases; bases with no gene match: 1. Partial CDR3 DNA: TGTGCCAGCAGTCACAGGGGGGCTGGAAATACGCTCTAT. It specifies CASSHRGAGNTLY. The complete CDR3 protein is CASSHRGAGNTLYF.

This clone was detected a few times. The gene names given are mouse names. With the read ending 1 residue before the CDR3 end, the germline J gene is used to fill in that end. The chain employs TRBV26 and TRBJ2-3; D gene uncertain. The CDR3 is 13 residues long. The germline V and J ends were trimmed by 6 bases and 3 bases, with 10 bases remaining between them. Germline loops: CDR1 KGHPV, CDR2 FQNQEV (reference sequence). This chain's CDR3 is CASRRSTAETLYF. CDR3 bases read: TGTGCCAGCAGACGGAGTACGGCAGAAACGCTGTAT.

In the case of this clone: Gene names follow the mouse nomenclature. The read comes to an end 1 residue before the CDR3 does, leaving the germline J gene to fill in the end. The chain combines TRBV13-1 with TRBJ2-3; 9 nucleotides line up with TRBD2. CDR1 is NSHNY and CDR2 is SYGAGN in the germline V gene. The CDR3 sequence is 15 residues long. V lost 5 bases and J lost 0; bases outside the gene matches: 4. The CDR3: CASSYGGASAETLYF. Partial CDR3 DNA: TGTGCCAGCAGCTATGGGGGGGCTAGTGCAGAAACGCTGTAT.

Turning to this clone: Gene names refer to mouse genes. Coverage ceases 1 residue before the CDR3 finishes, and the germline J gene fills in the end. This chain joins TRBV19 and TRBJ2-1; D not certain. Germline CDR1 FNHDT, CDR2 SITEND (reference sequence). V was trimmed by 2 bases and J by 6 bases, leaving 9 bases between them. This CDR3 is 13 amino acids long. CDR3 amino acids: CASSIGVFAEQFF. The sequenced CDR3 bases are TGTGCCAGCAGTATCGGGGTCTTTGCTGAGCAGTTC.

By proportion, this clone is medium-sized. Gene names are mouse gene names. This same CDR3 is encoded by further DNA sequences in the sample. CDR3 loop: CASSRDRGNTGQLYF. The CDR3 bases that were read are TGTGCCAGCAGTCGGGACAGGGGAAACACCGGGCAGCTCTAC. The rearrangement links TRBV26 to TRBJ2-2; 10 nucleotides match TRBD1. The CDR3 end falls 1 residue outside the read, so it is completed with the germline J gene. From germline, CDR1 is KGHPV and CDR2 FQNQEV (reference sequence). Germline trimming cut 4 bases from V and 1 base from J; bases unmatched to any gene: 0. This CDR3 comprises 15 residues.

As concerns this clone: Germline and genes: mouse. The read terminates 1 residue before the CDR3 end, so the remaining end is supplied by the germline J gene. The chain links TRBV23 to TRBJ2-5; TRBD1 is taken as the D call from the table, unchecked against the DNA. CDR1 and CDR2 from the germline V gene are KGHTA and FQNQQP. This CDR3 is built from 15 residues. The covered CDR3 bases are TGCTCCAGCAGTCAATCGATTCAGATCCAAGACACCCAGTAC. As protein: CSSSQSIQIQDTQY. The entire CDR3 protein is CSSSQSIQIQDTQYF.

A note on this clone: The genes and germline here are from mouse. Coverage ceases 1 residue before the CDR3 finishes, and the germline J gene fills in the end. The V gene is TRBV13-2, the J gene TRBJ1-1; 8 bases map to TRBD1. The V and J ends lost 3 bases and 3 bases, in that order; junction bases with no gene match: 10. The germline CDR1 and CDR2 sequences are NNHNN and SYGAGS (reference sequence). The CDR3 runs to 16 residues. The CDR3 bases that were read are TGTGCCAGCGGTGCCCTCCGGGACAGGAGAGACACAGAAGTCTTC. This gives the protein CASGALRDRRDTEVF. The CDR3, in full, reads CASGALRDRRDTEVFF.

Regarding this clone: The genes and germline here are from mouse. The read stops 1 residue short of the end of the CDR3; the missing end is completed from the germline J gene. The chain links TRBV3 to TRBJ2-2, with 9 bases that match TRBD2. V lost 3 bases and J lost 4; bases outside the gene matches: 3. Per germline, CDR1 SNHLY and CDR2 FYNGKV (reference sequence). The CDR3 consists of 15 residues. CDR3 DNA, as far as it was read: TGTGCCAGCAGCTTTGCCTGGGGGGGCACCGGGCAGCTCTAC. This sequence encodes CASSFAWGGTGQLY. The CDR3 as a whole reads CASSFAWGGTGQLYF.

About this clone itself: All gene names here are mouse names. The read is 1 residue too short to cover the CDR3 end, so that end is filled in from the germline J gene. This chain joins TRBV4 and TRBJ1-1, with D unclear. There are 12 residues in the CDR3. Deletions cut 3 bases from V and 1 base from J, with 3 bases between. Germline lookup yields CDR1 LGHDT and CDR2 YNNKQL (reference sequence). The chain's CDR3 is CASSYRNTEVFF. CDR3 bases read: TGTGCCAGCAGCTACAGAAACACAGAAGTCTTC.

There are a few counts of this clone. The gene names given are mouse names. CDR3 DNA (partial): TGTGCCAGCAGCTATCTGGGGGGGTATGAACAGTAC. It specifies CASSYLGGYEQY. The full CDR3 is CASSYLGGYEQYF. The chain recombines TRBV4 with TRBJ2-7, with 9 bases aligning to TRBD2. The CDR3 extends 1 residue past the end of the read, so its final part is completed from the germline J gene. Per germline, CDR1 LGHDT and CDR2 YNNKQL (reference sequence). This CDR3 has 13 residues. V lost 3 bases and J lost 4; bases outside the gene matches: 1.

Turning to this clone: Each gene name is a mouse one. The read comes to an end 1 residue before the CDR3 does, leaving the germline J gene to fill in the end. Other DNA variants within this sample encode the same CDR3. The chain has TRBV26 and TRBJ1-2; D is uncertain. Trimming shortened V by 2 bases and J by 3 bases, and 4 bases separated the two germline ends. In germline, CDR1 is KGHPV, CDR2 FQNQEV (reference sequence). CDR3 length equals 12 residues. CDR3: CASSLGDSDYTF. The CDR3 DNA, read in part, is TGTGCCAGCAGTCTGGGGGACTCCGACTACACC.

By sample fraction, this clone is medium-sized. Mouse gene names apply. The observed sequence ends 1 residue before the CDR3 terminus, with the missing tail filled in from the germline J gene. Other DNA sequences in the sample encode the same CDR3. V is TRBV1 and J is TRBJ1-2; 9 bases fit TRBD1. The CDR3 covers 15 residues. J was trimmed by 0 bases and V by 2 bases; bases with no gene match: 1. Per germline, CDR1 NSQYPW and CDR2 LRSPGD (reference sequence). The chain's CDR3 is CTCSARDRANSDYTF. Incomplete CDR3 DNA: TGCACCTGCAGTGCACGGGACAGGGCAAACTCCGACTACACC.

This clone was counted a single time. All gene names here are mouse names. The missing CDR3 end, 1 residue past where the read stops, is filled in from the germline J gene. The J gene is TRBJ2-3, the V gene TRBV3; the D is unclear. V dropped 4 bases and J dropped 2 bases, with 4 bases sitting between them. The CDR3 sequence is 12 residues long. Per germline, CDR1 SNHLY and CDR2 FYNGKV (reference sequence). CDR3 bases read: TGTGCCAGCAGCTCCAATGCAGAAACGCTGTAT. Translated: CASSSNAETLY. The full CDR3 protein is CASSSNAETLYF.

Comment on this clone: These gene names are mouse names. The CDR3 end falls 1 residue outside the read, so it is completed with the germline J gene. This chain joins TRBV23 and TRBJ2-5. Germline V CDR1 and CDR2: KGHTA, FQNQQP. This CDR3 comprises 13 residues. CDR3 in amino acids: CSSSRRIQDTQYF. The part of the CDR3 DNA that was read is TGCTCCAGCAGTCGTCGCATCCAAGACACCCAGTAC.

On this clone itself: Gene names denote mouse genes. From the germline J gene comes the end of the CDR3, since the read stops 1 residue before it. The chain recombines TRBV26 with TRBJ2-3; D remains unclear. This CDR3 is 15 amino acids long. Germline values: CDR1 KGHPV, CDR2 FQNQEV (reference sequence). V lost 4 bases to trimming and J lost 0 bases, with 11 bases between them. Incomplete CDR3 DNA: TGTGCCAGCAGTCGCGCACGCACTAGTGCAGAAACGCTGTAT. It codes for CASSRARTSAETLY. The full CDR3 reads CASSRARTSAETLYF. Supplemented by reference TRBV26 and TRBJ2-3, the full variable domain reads NSKVIQTPRYLVKGQGQKAKMRCIPEKGHPVVFWYQQNKNNEFKFLINFQNQEVLQQIDMTEKRFSAECPSNSPCSLEIQSSEAGDSALYLCASSRARTSAETLYFGSGTRLTVL.

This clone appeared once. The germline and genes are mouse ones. CDR3 sequence: CSSSQSTGSPQYF. Incomplete CDR3 DNA: TGCTCCAGCAGTCAATCGACCGGGTCCCCCCAGTAC. This sequence joins TRBV23 and TRBJ2-5. The read falls 1 residue short of the CDR3 end, and the missing part is taken from the germline J gene. The CDR3 has 13 amino acids. The germline V gene has CDR1 KGHTA and CDR2 FQNQQP.

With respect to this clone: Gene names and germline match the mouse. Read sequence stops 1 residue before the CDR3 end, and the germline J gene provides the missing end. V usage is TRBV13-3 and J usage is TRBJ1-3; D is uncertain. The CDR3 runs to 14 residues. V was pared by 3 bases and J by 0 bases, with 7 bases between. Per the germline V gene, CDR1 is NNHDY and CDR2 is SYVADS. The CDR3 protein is CASSGGFSGNTLYF. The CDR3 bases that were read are TGTGCCAGCAGTGGAGGGTTTTCTGGAAATACGCTCTAT. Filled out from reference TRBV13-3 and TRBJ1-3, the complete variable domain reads EAAVTQSPRSKVAVTGGKVTLSCHQTNNHDYMYWYRQDTGHGLRLIHYSYVADSTEKGDIPDGYKASRPSQENFSLILELASLSQTAVYFCASSGGFSGNTLYFGEGSRLIVV.

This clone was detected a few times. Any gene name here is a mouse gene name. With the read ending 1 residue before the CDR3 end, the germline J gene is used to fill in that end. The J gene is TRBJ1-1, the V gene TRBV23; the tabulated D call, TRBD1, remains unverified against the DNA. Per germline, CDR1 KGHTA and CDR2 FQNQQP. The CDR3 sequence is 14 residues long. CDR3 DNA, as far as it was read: TGCTCCAGCAGTCCCGACAGTGCAAACACAGAAGTCTTC. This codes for CSSSPDSANTEVF. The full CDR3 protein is CSSSPDSANTEVFF.

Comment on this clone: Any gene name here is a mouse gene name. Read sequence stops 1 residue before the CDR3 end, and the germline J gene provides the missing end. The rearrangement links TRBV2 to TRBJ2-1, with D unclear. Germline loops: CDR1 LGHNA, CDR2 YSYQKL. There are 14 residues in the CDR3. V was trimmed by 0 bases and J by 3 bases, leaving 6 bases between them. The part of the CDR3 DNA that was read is TGTGCCAGCAGCCAAGACAGGCTCTATGCTGAGCAGTTC. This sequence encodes CASSQDRLYAEQF. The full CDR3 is CASSQDRLYAEQFF.

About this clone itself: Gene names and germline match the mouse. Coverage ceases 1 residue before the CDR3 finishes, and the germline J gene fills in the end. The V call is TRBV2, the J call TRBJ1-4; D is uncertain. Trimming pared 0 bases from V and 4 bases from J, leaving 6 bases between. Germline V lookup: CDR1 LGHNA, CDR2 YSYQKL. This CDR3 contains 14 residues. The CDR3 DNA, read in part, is TGTGCCAGCAGCCAAGATCCAGTCAACGAAAGATTATTT. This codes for CASSQDPVNERLF. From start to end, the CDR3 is CASSQDPVNERLFF.

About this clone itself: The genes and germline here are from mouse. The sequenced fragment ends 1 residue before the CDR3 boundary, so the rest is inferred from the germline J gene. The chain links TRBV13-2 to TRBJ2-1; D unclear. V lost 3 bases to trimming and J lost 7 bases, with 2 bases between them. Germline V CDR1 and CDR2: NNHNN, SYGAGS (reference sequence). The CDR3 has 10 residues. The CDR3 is CASGGAEQFF. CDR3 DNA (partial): TGTGCCAGCGGTGGCGCTGAGCAGTTC.

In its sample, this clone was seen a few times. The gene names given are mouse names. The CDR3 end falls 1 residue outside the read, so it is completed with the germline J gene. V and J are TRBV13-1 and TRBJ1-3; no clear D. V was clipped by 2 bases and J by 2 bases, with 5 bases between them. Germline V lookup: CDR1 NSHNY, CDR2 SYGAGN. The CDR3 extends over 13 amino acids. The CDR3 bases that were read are TGTGCCAGCAGTGAAGCAGCTGGAAATACGCTCTAT. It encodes CASSEAAGNTLY. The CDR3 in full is CASSEAAGNTLYF.

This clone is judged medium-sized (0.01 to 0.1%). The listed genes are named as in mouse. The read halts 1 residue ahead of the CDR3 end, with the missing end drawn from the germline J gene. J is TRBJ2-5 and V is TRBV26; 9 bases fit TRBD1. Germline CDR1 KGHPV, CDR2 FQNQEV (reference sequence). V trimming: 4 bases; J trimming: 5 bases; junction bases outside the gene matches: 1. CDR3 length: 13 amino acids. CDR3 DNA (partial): TGTGCCAGCAGTCGACAGGGGGGAGACACCCAGTAC. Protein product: CASSRQGGDTQY. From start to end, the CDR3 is CASSRQGGDTQYF.